This is a list of T cell receptor beta chains from one sample in a study of preoperative IRX-2 immunotherapy in early breast cancer. Clones were sequenced by immunoSEQ multiplex PCR, and TCRdb holds only the in-frame ones, with some missing. This table holds tens of thousands of clones, roughly 80% found once. The sample here was lymph node tissue, taken after IRX-2 immunotherapy. These receptor sequences come from a human donor with breast cancer. The CDR3 runs from the conserved cysteine through the conserved F or W. D genes are given only for firm matches. Some rows have no size entry. The others give once, few or many, or a class for an expanded clone.

d_call	v_call	clone_size	j_call	cdr3_nt	cdr3_aa
TRBD1	TRBV28	NA	TRBJ2-5	TGTGCCAGCAGTTTGAGGGGGACAGGGCAGTGGAATCAGCTTCAAGAGACCCAGTACTTC	CASSLRGTGQWNQLQETQYF
NA	TRBV18	NA	TRBJ2-7	TGTGCCAGCTCACCAGGCAGGGGTTACGAGCAGTACTTC	CASSPGRGYEQYF
NA	TRBV6-8	NA	TRBJ1-2	TGTGCCATCAGTCAAACAGGCCTTTCCCTCTATGGCTACACCTTC	CAISQTGLSLYGYTF
NA	TRBV19	NA	TRBJ1-2	TGTGCCAGTAGTATAGATGGGTCCTCGGGCTACACCTTC	CASSIDGSSGYTF
NA	TRBV28	NA	TRBJ1-2	TGTGCCAGCAGCCAAGAGGGGGATGGCTATGGCTACACCTTC	CASSQEGDGYGYTF
NA	TRBV6-8	NA	TRBJ2-2	TGTGCCAGCAGTTCCGAACGCGGGGAGCTGTTTTTT	CASSSERGELFF
NA	TRBV11-3	NA	TRBJ1-6	TGTGCCAGCAGCTTAGTACCGGGGAATAATTCACCCCTCCACTTT	CASSLVPGNNSPLHF
NA	TRBV7-6	NA	TRBJ2-1	TGTGCCAGCAGCCCCCAGGCAGGACGCCAATCTAACTACAATGAGCAGTTCTTC	CASSPQAGRQSNYNEQFF
NA	TRBV28	NA	TRBJ1-1	TGTGCCAGCAGTTTAGGATCCGACAGGTACACTGAAGCTTTCTTT	CASSLGSDRYTEAFF
TRBD2	TRBV6-8	once	TRBJ2-1	TGTGCCAGCAGTGAGTTAGCGGGGGCGCACTACAATGAGCAGTTCTTC	CASSELAGAHYNEQFF
NA	TRBV6-8	NA	TRBJ1-1	TGTGCCAGCAGTTACGTCGGGGGTGCCACTGAAGCTTTCTTT	CASSYVGGATEAFF
NA	TRBV5-3	NA	TRBJ1-2	TGTGCCAGAAGCTTGGCCGCCAGACGACGGGGCTACACCTTC	CARSLAARRRGYTF